This T cell receptor beta chain was recovered during a study of shared clonotypes between healthy human individuals. Assay runs were performed at deep level. About 30,000 T cell genomes, or around 200 ng DNA, went into the sorted-subset replicate PCRs. The protocol was immunoSEQ multiplex PCR, while the TCRdb copy is restricted to in-frame clones and leaves out a portion. The repertoire holds about 1,800,000 clones, with just under 95% as singletons. This CDR3 comprises 15 residues. The germline V gene encodes CDR1 MNHNS and CDR2 SASEGT. Trimming cost V 8 bases and J 3 bases; bases outside gene matches: 13. CD8 cells regarded as naive lacked CD45RO, were positively chosen for CCR7, and omitted terminally differentiated effector memory CD45RA+ cells.

The receptor's source is a man in his late teens or twenties in good health. The chain links TRBV6-1 to TRBJ2-7; TRBD1 aligns across 7 bases. Material for sequencing was naive CD8+ T cells sorted from blood. The CDR3 DNA reads TGTGCCAGCGCCTTCGACAGGGATTCGCGCTACGAGCAGTACTTC. Residues: CASAFDRDSRYEQYF.